Presented here are 25 T cell receptor beta chains from one specimen sequenced in a study of blood T cell repertoires in COVID-19. Assay: immunoSEQ multiplex PCR; the TCRdb copy retains only in-frame clones and omits some. The top ten hold about a tenth of the sample, which has under 250,000 clones, approximately 90% seen once. The sample taken for sequencing was PBMCs or T cells enriched from blood (not recorded which). Receptors originate from a young man who had recovered from COVID-19.

The V and J genes are TRBV18 and TRBJ1-4, with D possibly being TRBD1 (5 bases). Trimming removed 0 bases from V and 8 bases from J, with 19 bases in between. This CDR3 region has 17 residues. Germline values: CDR1 KGHSH, CDR2 LQKENI. CDR3 nucleotide sequence: TGTGCCAGCTCACCACCTGACAGCGGGAGACCTGAGGAAAAACTGTTTTTT. Translated, it gives CASSPPDSGRPEEKLFF.

The J gene is TRBJ2-5, the V gene TRBV11-2; no clear D gene. V lost 3 bases, J lost 6 bases, and 5 bases lay in between. Germline assignment: CDR1 SGHAT and CDR2 FQNNGV. CDR3 size: 11 residues. For the CDR3, the DNA is TGTGCCAGCAGCTTTCATCAGACCCAGTACTTC. Translated: CASSFHQTQYF.

Remarks on this clone: Distinct nucleotide sequences in the sample also encode this CDR3. This rearrangement joins TRBV27 to TRBJ1-2; possibly TRBD1 for D (5 bases). CDR1 and CDR2 (germline): MNHEY, SMNVEV (reference sequence). The CDR3 is 13 residues long. V was cut by 10 bases and J by 6 bases, with 18 bases left in between. The CDR3: CATRNRGSDGYTF. CDR3 in DNA: TGTGCCACTCGAAATCGGGGGTCGGATGGCTACACCTTC.

The CDR3 nucleotides are TGTGCCAGCAGTTTAAGTACCAGGATGAGCAAAGAGCAGTACTTC. Translated, it gives CASSLSTRMSKEQYF. The genes are TRBV28 and TRBJ2-7; D is unresolved. This CDR3 is 15 amino acids long. From germline, CDR1 is MDHEN and CDR2 SYDVKM. Between the trimmed V and J ends, which lost 2 bases and 7 bases, there was a span of 18 bases.

This clone was seen just once. The chain employs TRBV9 and TRBJ1-1; D call uncertain. This CDR3 spans 13 amino acids. The germline gives CDR1 SGDLS, CDR2 YYNGEE. The V end was cut by 0 bases, the J end by 7 bases, with 10 bases between. CDR3 residues: CASSVGQDNEAFF. In DNA form, the CDR3 reads TGTGCCAGCAGCGTAGGACAAGACAATGAAGCTTTCTTT.

The chain is built from TRBV7-8 and TRBJ1-5; 8 bases are shared with TRBD1. J gave up 2 bases and V 3 bases, and 6 bases lay outside the gene matches. The CDR3 runs 16 residues. Looked up from germline, CDR1 is SGHVS and CDR2 is FQNEAQ. The CDR3 DNA follows: TGTGCCAGCAGCTTTTTACCGGGACAGGGCAATCAGCCCCAGCATTTT. Its translation is CASSFLPGQGNQPQHF.

The chain has TRBV2 and TRBJ2-1; TRBD2 matches 8 bases. Germline V gene lookup returns CDR1 SNHLY and CDR2 FYNNEI. V gave up 7 bases and J gave up 7 bases; unmatched junction bases: 9. This CDR3 region has 14 residues. CDR3 coding DNA: TGTGCCAGCAAGGTCCGGGGGGGTCAGAATGAGCAGTTCTTC. It specifies CASKVRGGQNEQFF.

The V gene is TRBV3-1 (or the pseudogene TRBV3-2), the J gene TRBJ2-1, with 8 bases fitting TRBD2. Germline values: CDR1 LGHDT, CDR2 YNNKEL (reference sequence). Trimming at V came to 4 bases and at J to 3 bases, leaving 5 bases not matched to a gene. The CDR3 sequence is 15 residues long. This chain's CDR3 is CASSLWREVYNEQFF. DNA of the CDR3: TGTGCCAGCAGCCTTTGGCGGGAGGTCTACAATGAGCAGTTCTTC.

The CDR3 region is CASSSGPAGFPSDYNYEQYF. The CDR3 nucleotides are TGTGCCAGCAGTTCAGGTCCCGCAGGGTTTCCTTCGGACTATAACTACGAGCAGTACTTC. The V and J genes are TRBV5-5 and TRBJ2-7; possibly TRBD2 for D (6 bases). The CDR3 is 20 residues long. Looked up from germline, CDR1 is SGHKS and CDR2 is YYEKEE (reference sequence). Trimming stripped 5 bases from V and 3 bases from J, with 33 bases between.

The chain is built from TRBV7-2 and TRBJ2-7, with D possibly TRBD1 on 6 matching bases. The CDR3 runs to 14 residues. The V gene lost 3 bases and the J gene lost 1 base, with 10 bases spanning the gap. Germline assignment: CDR1 SGHTA and CDR2 FQGNSA. The CDR3 DNA sequence: TGTGCCAGCAGCTTCCAGGGGTCTTCCTACGAGCAGTACTTC. Protein: CASSFQGSSYEQYF.

This rearrangement joins TRBV29-1 to TRBJ2-7, with 14 bases lining up with TRBD2. CDR1 SQVTM and CDR2 ANQGSEA come from the germline V gene. The CDR3 consists of 16 residues. Germline trimming cut 4 bases from V and 3 bases from J; bases unmatched to any gene: 8. The CDR3 region is CSVAGLAGATFYEQYF. The CDR3 DNA is TGCAGCGTTGCGGGACTAGCGGGAGCAACTTTCTACGAGCAGTACTTC.

The chain carries TRBV6-2 or TRBV6-3 and TRBJ1-2, with 7 bases lining up with TRBD1. Trimming cost V 1 base and J 4 bases; bases outside gene matches: 3. The CDR3 extends over 14 amino acids. The germline V gene has CDR1 MNHEY and CDR2 SVGEGT. CDR3 in DNA: TGTGCCAGCAGTTACTTAAGGACAGGCTATGGCTACACCTTC. Amino acids: CASSYLRTGYGYTF.

This clone was seen a single time. CDR3 loop: CASSRGTRETQYF. DNA for the CDR3: TGTGCCAGCAGCCGCGGAACACGAGAGACCCAGTACTTC. The chain recombines TRBV14 with TRBJ2-5; D is uncertain. From germline, CDR1 is SGHDN and CDR2 FVKESK. The CDR3 totals 13 residues. Trimming left V 4 bases short and J 4 bases short, with 10 bases between.

The V gene is TRBV5-4, the J gene TRBJ2-1, with D perhaps TRBD2 (5 bases). V lost 1 base, J lost 7 bases, and 6 bases lay in between. Germline CDR1 and CDR2: SGHNT and YYREEE (reference sequence). This CDR3 has 12 residues. The chain's CDR3 is CASSLTRNEQFF. The CDR3, as DNA: TGTGCCAGCAGCTTGACTAGGAATGAGCAGTTCTTC.

The genes are TRBV6-5 and TRBJ1-6, with D tentatively TRBD1 (6 bases). Germline V gives CDR1 MNHEY, CDR2 SVGAGI. The CDR3 has 16 residues. Trimming cost V 0 bases and J 14 bases, with 20 bases left between them. CDR3 region: CASSYSGHGNGLALHF. The CDR3 region has the DNA TGTGCCAGCAGTTACTCGGGACACGGAAACGGTTTAGCCCTCCACTTT.

This clone appeared once. V is TRBV30 and J is TRBJ1-6; weak D call: TRBD1 (5 bases). The CDR3 contains 19 residues. The V end lost 3 bases, the J end lost 12 bases, and 33 bases lay between the germline ends. From germline, CDR1 is GTSNPN and CDR2 SVGIG (reference sequence). CDR3 sequence reads: CAWRRQREGLRYVVGPLHF. For the CDR3, the DNA is TGTGCCTGGAGGCGACAGCGCGAAGGGCTGAGATACGTTGTCGGACCCCTCCACTTT.

CDR3 sequence: CATGVNIQYF. For the CDR3, the DNA is TGTGCCACGGGAGTGAACATTCAGTACTTC. The chain has TRBV19 and TRBJ2-4; D might be TRBD2 (6 bases). This CDR3 spans 10 amino acids. CDR1 LNHDA and CDR2 SQIVND come from the germline V gene (reference sequence). The ends were cut back, 10 bases at V and 7 bases at J, with 8 bases in the middle.

This clone was picked up one time. The chain joins TRBV2 to TRBJ2-3, with 12 positions matching TRBD2. Germline CDR1 SNHLY, CDR2 FYNNEI. This CDR3 comprises 17 residues. V lost 4 bases, J lost 5 bases, and 10 bases stayed unmatched. CDR3 amino acids: CASSARTSGNFKDTQYF. Written as DNA, the CDR3 is TGTGCCAGCAGTGCCCGGACTAGCGGGAATTTCAAAGATACGCAGTATTTT. Variable domain in full (rest from reference TRBV2 and TRBJ2-3): EPEVTQTPSHQVTQMGQEVILRCVPISNHLYFYWYRQILGQKVEFLVSFYNNEISEKSEIFDDQFSVERPDGSNFTLKIRSTKLEDSAMYFCASSARTSGNFKDTQYFGPGTRLTVL.

This clone was seen more than once but under ten times. The V gene is TRBV12-5, the J gene TRBJ2-5; 11 bases agree with TRBD1. Unmatched junction bases numbered 10, after V lost 2 bases and J lost 5 bases. CDR1 LGHNT and CDR2 FRNRAP come from the germline V gene. This CDR3 has 17 residues. As DNA, the CDR3 is TGTGCTAGTGGTTTGTACGATCGGGACAGGGGGTGGGAGACCCAGTACTTC. It yields the protein CASGLYDRDRGWETQYF. The whole variable domain, filled in from reference TRBV12-5 and TRBJ2-5, reads DARVTQTPRHKVTEMGQEVTMRCQPILGHNTVFWYRQTMMQGLELLAYFRNRAPLDDSGMPKDRFSAEMPDATLATLKIQPSEPRDSAVYFCASGLYDRDRGWETQYFGPGTRLLVL.

This clone showed up just a few times. The chain combines TRBV3-1 (or the pseudogene TRBV3-2) with TRBJ2-1; D gene ambiguous. Germline-derived CDR1 and CDR2 are LGHDT and YNNKEL (reference sequence). There are 12 residues in the CDR3. The ends were cut back, 4 bases at V and 9 bases at J, with 10 bases in the middle. The CDR3 DNA reads as TGTGCCAGCAGCCCAAAGACGGGTGAGCAGTTCTTC. Its protein is CASSPKTGEQFF.

The gene calls are TRBV7-9 and TRBJ2-7; 9 bases are a match to TRBD1. Trimming at V came to 5 bases and at J to 0 bases, leaving 11 bases not matched to a gene. Germline CDR1 and CDR2: SEHNR and FQNEAQ (reference sequence). The CDR3 runs to 17 residues. CDR3 DNA sequence: TGTGCCAGCAGCGCAAGCCGGTGGGGACAGGGCTCCTACGAGCAGTACTTC. It yields the protein CASSASRWGQGSYEQYF.

This chain links TRBV6-5 with TRBJ1-2; the D gene is possibly TRBD1 (6 bases). CDR3 length: 14 amino acids. V shed 6 bases and J shed 4 bases, with 15 bases lying between them. Germline V gives CDR1 MNHEY, CDR2 SVGAGI. In DNA form, the CDR3 reads TGTGCCAGCAGAGACCAGGGGCGGGCCTATGGCTACACCTTC. Protein product: CASRDQGRAYGYTF.

The DNA of the CDR3 is TGTGCCTGGAATCGGGACTCCTACGAAGGTCAGTACTTC. Encoded protein: CAWNRDSYEGQYF. V and J are TRBV30 and TRBJ2-7, with D perhaps matching TRBD2 (6 bases). Trimming cost V 4 bases and J 10 bases, with 20 bases left between them. From germline, CDR1 is GTSNPN and CDR2 SVGIG (reference sequence). This CDR3 has 13 residues.

This clone occurred once. J is TRBJ2-1 and V is TRBV24-1, with D unclear. From germline, CDR1 is KGHDR and CDR2 SFDVKD. This CDR3 region has 14 residues. V was cut by 7 bases and J by 0 bases, with 9 bases left in between. In nucleotides, the CDR3 is TGTGCCACCAGCAACAGTAACTCCTACAATGAGCAGTTCTTC. Amino acids: CATSNSNSYNEQFF.

V and J are TRBV3-1 (or the pseudogene TRBV3-2) and TRBJ1-1; D perhaps matches TRBD1 (6 bases). V was clipped by 1 base and J by 2 bases, with 8 bases between them. Germline-derived CDR1 and CDR2 are LGHDT and YNNKEL (reference sequence). The CDR3 is 14 residues long. In nucleotides, the CDR3 is TGTGCCAGCAGCCAAGTAGGGACAAACACTGAAGCTTTCTTT. It yields the protein CASSQVGTNTEAFF.